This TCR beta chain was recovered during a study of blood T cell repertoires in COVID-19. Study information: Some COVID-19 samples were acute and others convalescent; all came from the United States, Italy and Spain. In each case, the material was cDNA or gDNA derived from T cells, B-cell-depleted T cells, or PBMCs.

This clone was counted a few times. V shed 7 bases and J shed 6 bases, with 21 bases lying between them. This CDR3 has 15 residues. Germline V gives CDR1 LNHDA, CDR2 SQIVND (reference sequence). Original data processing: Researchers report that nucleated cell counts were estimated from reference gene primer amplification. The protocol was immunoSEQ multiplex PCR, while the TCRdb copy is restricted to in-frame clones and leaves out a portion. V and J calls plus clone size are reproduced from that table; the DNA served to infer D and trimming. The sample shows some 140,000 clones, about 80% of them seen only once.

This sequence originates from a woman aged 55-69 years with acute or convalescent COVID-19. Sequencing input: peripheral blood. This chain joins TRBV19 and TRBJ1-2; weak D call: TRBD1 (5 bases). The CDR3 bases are TGTGCCAGTAACGTCGGAGGGGCCGCCCGGAATGGCTACACCTTC. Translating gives CASNVGGAARNGYTF.